Included here is one T cell receptor (beta chain) sequence, with context. This specimen comes from a study of blood T cell repertoires in COVID-19. For the study at large: Some COVID-19 samples were acute and others convalescent; all came from the United States, Italy and Spain. T cells, B-cell-depleted T cells, or PBMCs provided the cDNA or gDNA that served as material.

In the authors' workflow: Using reference gene primer amplification, nucleated cell counts were estimated. Assay used: immunoSEQ multiplex PCR; TCRdb lists only in-frame clones, some missing. The DNA was the basis for D and trimming; V, J and clone size are from that table. The table lists 150,000 to 200,000 clones, over 80% of them singletons. This TCR was recovered from a woman aged 55-75 years with acute or convalescent COVID-19. The sample consisted of peripheral blood.

CDR3 amino acids: CASSPGTGNTGELFF. DNA of the CDR3: TGTGCCAGCTCACCAGGGACAGGGAACACCGGGGAGCTGTTTTTT. The chain has TRBV18 and TRBJ2-2; 8 bases line up with TRBD1. Germline trimming cut 2 bases from V and 1 base from J; bases unmatched to any gene: 0. The germline V gene encodes CDR1 KGHSH and CDR2 LQKENI. This CDR3 region has 15 residues. The full variable domain, rest sourced from reference TRBV18 and TRBJ2-2, is NAGVMQNPRHLVRRRGQEARLRCSPMKGHSHVYWYRQLPEEGLKFMVYLQKENIIDESGMPKERFSAEFPKEGPSILRIQQVVRGDSAAYFCASSPGTGNTGELFFGEGSRLTVL.